The present entry profiles one T cell receptor beta chain with its context. Its target is not known. As for time point: cycle 4 day 1 (C4D1), after more than five weeks of nivolumab. Every patient was affected by relapse after autologous stem cell transplantation, while exposure to brentuximab vedotin was not uniform. Negative magnetic selection isolated CD4+ T cells from thawed PBMCs. This entry belongs to a study of PD-1 blockade in classical Hodgkin lymphoma. Study-wide results and limits: There remain no defined causes for the repertoire differences, which possibly reflect disease activity or prior therapy. Relative to healthy donors, newly diagnosed patients reportedly had lower baseline TCR diversity, which was reported as lower still in relapsed/refractory patients.

Assay: immunoSEQ multiplex PCR; the TCRdb copy retains only in-frame clones and omits some. This table has about 25,000 clones, roughly 80% appearing once. The specimen comprised CD4+ T cells from blood, sampled before the fourth cycle of nivolumab. This receptor was taken from a human donor with classical Hodgkin lymphoma.

In DNA, the CDR3 is TGTGCCAGTTCGCCGGGGCTGTATAATTCACCCCTCCACTTT. Protein sequence: CASSPGLYNSPLHF. This chain links TRBV27 with TRBJ1-6; a weak D match, TRBD1 (5 bases). V gave up 9 bases and J gave up 4 bases, with 13 bases separating them. Germline CDR1 MNHEY, CDR2 SMNVEV (reference sequence). The CDR3 has 14 amino acids.